This record looks at one T cell receptor (beta chain) sequence and its context. A much larger clone sits a single nucleotide away, making a read error possible. This sample was included in a study of blood T cells in healthy people across ages. A sample-barcoded 5' primer and a J-beta primer mix were used in a second PCR of roughly 7 to 12 cycles. One entry per CDR3 protein, called by TCRdb with MiXCR from the 5' RACE reads. This sample has 800,000 to 950,000 distinct CDR3 sequences, with almost 30% found just once. This CDR3 spans 16 amino acids. The germline V gene has CDR1 SNHLY and CDR2 FYNNEI. With 6 bases removed from V and 13 bases from J, the gap between germline ends came to 28 bases. The data were also submitted as part of a second study, on T cells of mothers and their children.

The sample taken for sequencing was blood. This sequence was found in a woman between 40 and 50 years old in good health. This chain connects TRBV2 to TRBJ2-4; possibly TRBD1 or TRBD2 for D (6 bases each). The CDR3 nucleotides are TGTGCCAGCAGATTTACTCCTGGGACGGGGGCCTACAAGCAGTACTTC. This sequence encodes CASRFTPGTGAYKQYF.